The source of this TCR beta chain is a study of beta chain features in type 1 diabetes. Study-level points and caveats: Because the template was cDNA, high-expressing cells might be over-represented.

The whole isolated RNA underwent reverse transcription, so sequencing captured expressed TCRB transcripts. Libraries were prepared by immunoSEQ multiplex PCR; TCRdb keeps only in-frame clonotypes and omits some of them. Among around 250,000 clones listed, under 70% were seen once. CDR1 and CDR2 from the germline V gene are ENHRY and SYGVKD. The CDR3 consists of 13 residues. V lost 6 bases, J lost 4 bases, and 12 bases lay in between. To note about this clone: The antigen is unknown.

The specimen was naive CD4+ T cells from blood. The chain employs TRBV10-3 and TRBJ1-2; possibly TRBD1 for D (5 bases). This receptor was identified in a man younger than 40 in good health. CDR3: CAIRQEAGYGYTF. The CDR3 DNA follows: TGTGCCATCAGACAGGAAGCGGGCTATGGCTACACCTTC.